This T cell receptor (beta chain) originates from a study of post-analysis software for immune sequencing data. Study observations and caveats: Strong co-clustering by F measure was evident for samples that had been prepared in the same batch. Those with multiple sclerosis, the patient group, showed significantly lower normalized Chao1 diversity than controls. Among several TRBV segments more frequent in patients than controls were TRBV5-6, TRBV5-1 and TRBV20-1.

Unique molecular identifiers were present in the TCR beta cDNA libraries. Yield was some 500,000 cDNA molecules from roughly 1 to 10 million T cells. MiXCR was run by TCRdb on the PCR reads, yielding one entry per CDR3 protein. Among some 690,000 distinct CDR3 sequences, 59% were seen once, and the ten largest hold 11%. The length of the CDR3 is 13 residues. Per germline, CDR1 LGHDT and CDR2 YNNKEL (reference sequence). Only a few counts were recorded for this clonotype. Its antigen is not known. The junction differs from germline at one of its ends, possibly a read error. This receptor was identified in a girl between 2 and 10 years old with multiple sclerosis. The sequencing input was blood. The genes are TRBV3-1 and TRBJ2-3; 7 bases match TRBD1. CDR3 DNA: TGTGCCAGCAGTCAAGACAGGGCTGATACGCAGTATTTT. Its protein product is CASSQDRADTQYF.